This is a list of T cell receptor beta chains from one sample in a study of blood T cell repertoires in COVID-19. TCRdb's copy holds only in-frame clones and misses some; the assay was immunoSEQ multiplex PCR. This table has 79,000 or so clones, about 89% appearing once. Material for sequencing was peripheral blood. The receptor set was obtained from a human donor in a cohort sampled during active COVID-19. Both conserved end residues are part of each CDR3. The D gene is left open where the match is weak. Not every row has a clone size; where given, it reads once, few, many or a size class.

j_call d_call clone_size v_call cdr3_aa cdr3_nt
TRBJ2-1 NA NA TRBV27 CASSLYTMRNEQFF TGTGCCAGCAGTTTATATACGATGAGGAATGAGCAGTTCTTC
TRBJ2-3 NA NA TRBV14 CASSRGEARSADTQYF TGTGCCAGCAGCCGTGGGGAGGCACGATCCGCAGATACGCAGTATTTT
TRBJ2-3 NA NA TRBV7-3 CASSLSRRANTQYF TGTGCCAGCAGCTTATCCAGGAGGGCAAATACGCAGTATTTT
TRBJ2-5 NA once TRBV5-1 CASSLGGEVQETQYF TGCGCCAGCAGCTTGGGGGGAGAGGTTCAAGAGACCCAGTACTTC
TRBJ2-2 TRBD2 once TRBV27 CASSLPPSGSGRAGGELFF TGTGCCAGCAGTTTACCACCGAGTGGTAGCGGGAGGGCAGGCGGGGAGCTGTTTTTT
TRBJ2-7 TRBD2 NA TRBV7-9 CASSLEGGPTYEQYF TGTGCCAGCAGCTTGGAGGGAGGGCCGACCTACGAGCAGTACTTC
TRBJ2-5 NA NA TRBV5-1 CASKVQGAVETQYF TGCGCCAGCAAGGTCCAAGGGGCGGTGGAGACCCAGTACTTC
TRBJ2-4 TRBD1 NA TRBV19 CASSIFPPQGGTKNIQYF TGTGCCAGTAGTATTTTTCCACCGCAAGGGGGCACCAAAAACATTCAGTACTTC
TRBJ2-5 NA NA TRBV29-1 CSVVEGSSAKVQYF TGCAGCGTTGTTGAGGGCAGCTCCGCCAAGGTCCAGTACTTC
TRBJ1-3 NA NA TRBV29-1 CSVEGRLPSGNTIYF TGCAGCGTTGAAGGCAGGCTTCCCTCTGGAAACACCATATATTTT
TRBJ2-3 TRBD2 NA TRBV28 CASRPPGLAGGRGGADTQYF TGTGCCAGCAGGCCACCGGGACTAGCGGGAGGCCGTGGTGGTGCAGATACGCAGTATTTT
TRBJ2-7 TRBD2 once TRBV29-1 CSVWTSGARGASYEQYF TGCAGCGTTTGGACTAGCGGGGCCCGAGGGGCTTCCTACGAGCAGTACTTC
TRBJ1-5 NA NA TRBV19 CASTTGPMGYSNQPQHF TGTGCCAGTACTACAGGGCCAATGGGTTATAGCAATCAGCCCCAGCATTTT
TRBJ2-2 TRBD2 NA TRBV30 CAWRGGGRAAGELFF TGTGCCTGGAGGGGGGGCGGGAGGGCGGCTGGGGAGCTGTTTTTT
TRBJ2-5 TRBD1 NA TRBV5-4 CASSFGQGEETQYF TGTGCCAGCAGCTTCGGACAGGGAGAGGAGACCCAGTACTTC
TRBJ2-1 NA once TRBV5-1 CASSFHRDLNEQFF TGCGCCAGCAGCTTTCACAGGGATCTCAATGAGCAGTTCTTC
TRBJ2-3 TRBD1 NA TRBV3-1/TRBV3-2 CASSQDRRRGSTDTQYF TGTGCCAGCAGCCAAGATCGGCGCAGGGGGAGCACAGATACGCAGTATTTT
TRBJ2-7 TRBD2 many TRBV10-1 CASSESNAGGRDEQYF TGCGCCAGCAGTGAGTCGAATGCGGGAGGGCGGGACGAGCAGTACTTC
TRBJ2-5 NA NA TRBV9 CASSISFSEETQYF TGTGCCAGCAGCATTTCATTCTCAGAAGAGACCCAGTACTTC
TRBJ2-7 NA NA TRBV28 CASTTQGAGGAEQYF TGTGCCAGCACCACCCAGGGGGCGGGAGGGGCCGAGCAGTACTTC
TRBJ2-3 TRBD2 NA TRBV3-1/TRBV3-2 CASSSGLAGGPQDTQYF TGTGCCAGCAGCTCGGGACTAGCGGGAGGGCCCCAAGATACGCAGTATTTT
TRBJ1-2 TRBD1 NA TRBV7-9 CASSLSLNRGQGNYGYTF TGTGCCAGCAGCTTAAGTTTAAACAGGGGGCAGGGGAACTATGGCTACACCTTC